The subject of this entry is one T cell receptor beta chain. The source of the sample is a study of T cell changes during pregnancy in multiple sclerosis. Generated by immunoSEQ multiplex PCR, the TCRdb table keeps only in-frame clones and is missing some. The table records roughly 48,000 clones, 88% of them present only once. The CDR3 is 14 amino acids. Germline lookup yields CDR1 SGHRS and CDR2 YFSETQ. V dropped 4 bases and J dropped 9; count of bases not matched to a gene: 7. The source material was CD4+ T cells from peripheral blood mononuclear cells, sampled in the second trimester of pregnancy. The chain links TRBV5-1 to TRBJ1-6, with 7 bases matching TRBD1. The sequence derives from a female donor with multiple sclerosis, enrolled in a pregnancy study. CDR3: CASSTGTEGSPLHF. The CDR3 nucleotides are TGCGCCAGCAGCACGGGGACAGAGGGTTCACCCCTCCACTTT.